The present entry profiles one TCR beta chain with its context. Sequencing was performed with immunoSEQ multiplex PCR; in TCRdb, only in-frame clones are kept and a portion is missing. Of 75,000 to 95,000 clones detected, approximately 81% appear once; the ten largest clones hold 2% to 2.5%. The data were obtained in a study of T cell clones after liver transplantation. Study as a whole: Third-party-reactive TCRbeta sequences from pre-transplant mixed lymphocyte reactions served as antigen-independent comparators.

Germline V CDR1 and CDR2: MNHEY, SMNVEV (reference sequence). The germline V and J ends were trimmed by 6 bases and 0 bases, with 21 bases remaining between them. The CDR3 spans 18 residues. This specimen was CD4+ T cells from blood, taken less than 50 months after liver transplant. The receptor comes from a human patient who received a liver transplant. Some T cells may have originated in the graft donor. This rearrangement joins TRBV27 to TRBJ1-3; D is possibly TRBD1 (5 bases). CDR3 residues: CASSINGSGTDSGNTIYF. DNA of the CDR3: TGTGCCAGCAGCATAAACGGCTCTGGGACGGACTCTGGAAACACCATATATTTT.